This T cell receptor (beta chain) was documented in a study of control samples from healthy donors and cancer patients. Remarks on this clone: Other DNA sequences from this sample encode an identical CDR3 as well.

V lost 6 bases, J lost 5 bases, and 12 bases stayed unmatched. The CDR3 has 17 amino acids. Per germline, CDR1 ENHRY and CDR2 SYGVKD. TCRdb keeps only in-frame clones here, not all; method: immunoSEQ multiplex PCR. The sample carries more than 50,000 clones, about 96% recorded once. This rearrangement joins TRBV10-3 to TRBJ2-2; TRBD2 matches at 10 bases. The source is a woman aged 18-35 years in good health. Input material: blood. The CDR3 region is CAISPGGAGGGTGELFF. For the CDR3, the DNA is TGTGCCATCAGCCCCGGGGGAGCGGGGGGGGGAACCGGGGAGCTGTTTTTT.